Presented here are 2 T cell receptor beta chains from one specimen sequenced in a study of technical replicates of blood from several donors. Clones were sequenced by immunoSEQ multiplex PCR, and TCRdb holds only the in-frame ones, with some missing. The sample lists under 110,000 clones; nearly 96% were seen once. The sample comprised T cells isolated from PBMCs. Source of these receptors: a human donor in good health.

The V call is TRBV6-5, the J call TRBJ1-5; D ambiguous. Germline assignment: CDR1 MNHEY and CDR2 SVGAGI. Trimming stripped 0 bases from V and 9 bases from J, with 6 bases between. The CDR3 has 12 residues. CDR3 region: CASSYSTGPQHF. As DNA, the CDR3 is TGTGCCAGCAGTTACTCGACGGGGCCCCAGCATTTT.

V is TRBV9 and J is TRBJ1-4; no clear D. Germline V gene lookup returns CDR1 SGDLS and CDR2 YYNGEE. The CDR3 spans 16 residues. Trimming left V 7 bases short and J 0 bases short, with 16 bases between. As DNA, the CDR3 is TGTGCCAGCTCCGAGGGCAGCCTTGCAACTAATGAAAAACTGTTTTTT. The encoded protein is CASSEGSLATNEKLFF.